This TCR beta chain was captured by sequencing in a study of cytomegalovirus exposure and HLA in healthy donors. The V gene lost 10 bases and the J gene lost 4 bases, with 13 bases spanning the gap. Germline V gives CDR1 MNHNS, CDR2 SASEGT. The length of the CDR3 is 12 residues. Primers included in the PCR were 60 Vbeta and 13 Jbeta primers. Method: immunoSEQ multiplex PCR; TCRdb's copy keeps in-frame clones and lacks some. The data show under 200,000 clones, around four fifths seen once. This sequence originates from a male donor in good health and CMV-seropositive. The J gene is TRBJ1-2, the V gene TRBV6-1, with D perhaps TRBD1 (6 bases). Input material: PBMCs. In nucleotides, the CDR3 is TGTGCCACCTTCCGGGACATCTATGGCTACACCTTC. Amino acids: CATFRDIYGYTF.